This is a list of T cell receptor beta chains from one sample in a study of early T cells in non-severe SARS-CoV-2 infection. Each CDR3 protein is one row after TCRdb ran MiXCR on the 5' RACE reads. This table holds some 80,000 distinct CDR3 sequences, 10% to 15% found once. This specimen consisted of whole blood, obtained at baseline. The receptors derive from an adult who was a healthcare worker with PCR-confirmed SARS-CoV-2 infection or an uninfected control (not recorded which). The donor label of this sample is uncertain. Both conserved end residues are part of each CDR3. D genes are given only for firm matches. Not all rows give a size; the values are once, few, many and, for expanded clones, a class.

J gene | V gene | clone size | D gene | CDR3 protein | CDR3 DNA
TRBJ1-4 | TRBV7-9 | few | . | CASSLASRGVQGKLFF | TGTGCCAGCAGCTTAGCGTCTAGAGGGGTCCAAGGAAAACTGTTTTTT
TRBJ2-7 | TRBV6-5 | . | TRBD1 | CASSLQGAQEQYF | TGTGCCAGCAGCCTACAGGGGGCGCAGGAGCAGTACTTC
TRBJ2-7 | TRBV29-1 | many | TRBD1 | CSGQTGLEQYF | TGCAGCGGTCAGACAGGGTTGGAGCAGTACTTC
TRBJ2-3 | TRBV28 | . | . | CASTSRGADTQYF | TGTGCCAGCACCTCTAGGGGGGCAGATACGCAGTATTTT
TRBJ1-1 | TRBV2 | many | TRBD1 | CASRGQGNTEAFF | TGTGCCAGCAGGGGACAGGGTAACACTGAAGCTTTCTTT
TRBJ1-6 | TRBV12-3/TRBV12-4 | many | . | CASSLKQRNSPLHF | TGTGCCAGCAGTTTGAAACAGCGCAATTCACCCCTCCACTTT
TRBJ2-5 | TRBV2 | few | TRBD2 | CASRESSGRETQYF | TGTGCCAGCAGAGAGAGTAGCGGGAGAGAGACCCAGTACTTC
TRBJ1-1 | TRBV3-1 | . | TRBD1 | CASRQGASTEAFF | TGTGCCAGCAGACAGGGGGCTAGCACTGAAGCTTTCTTT
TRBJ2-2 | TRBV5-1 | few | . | CASSLAGGELFF | TGCGCCAGCAGCTTGGCTGGCGGGGAGCTGTTTTTT
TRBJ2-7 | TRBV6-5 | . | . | CASSSSHSAYEQYF | TGTGCCAGCAGTTCCTCCCACTCGGCCTACGAGCAGTACTTC
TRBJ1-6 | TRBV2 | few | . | CASRARESSSPLHF | TGTGCCAGCAGGGCTCGGGAGTCGAGTTCACCCCTCCACTTT
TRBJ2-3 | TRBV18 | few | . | CASSPGPPTDTQYF | TGTGCCAGCTCCCCGGGACCCCCCACAGATACGCAGTATTTT
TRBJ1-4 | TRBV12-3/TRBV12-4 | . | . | CASSRRVGGRNEKLFF | TGTGCCAGCAGCCGCCGAGTTGGGGGGCGAAATGAAAAACTGTTTTTT
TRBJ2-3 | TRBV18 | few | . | CASSPTRDTQYF | TGTGCCAGCTCACCGACCCGAGATACGCAGTATTTT
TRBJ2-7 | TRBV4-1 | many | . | CASSQAFGDYEQYF | TGCGCCAGCAGCCAAGCCTTTGGGGACTACGAGCAGTACTTC
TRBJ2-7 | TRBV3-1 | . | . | CASSRSPRGSGPYEQYF | TGTGCCAGCAGCCGAAGCCCCAGGGGGAGCGGGCCTTACGAGCAGTACTTC
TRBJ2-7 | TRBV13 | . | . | CASSTLRSEQYF | TGTGCCAGCAGCACCCTACGGAGCGAGCAGTACTTC
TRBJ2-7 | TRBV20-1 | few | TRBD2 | CSARDGTSGYYEQYF | TGCAGTGCTAGAGACGGGACTAGCGGATACTACGAGCAGTACTTC